The clone carrying this T cell receptor (beta chain) was seen more than once but under ten times. Antigen: not known. The CDR3 runs 14 residues. CDR1 is SGHVS, CDR2 FQNEAQ, per germline. Germline trimming cut 5 bases from V and 7 bases from J; bases unmatched to any gene: 10. This sample is drawn from a study of T cell repertoires in cytomegalovirus infection. TCRdb ran MiXCR on the reads and lists one entry per CDR3 protein. This table holds about 570,000 distinct CDR3 sequences, just under 40% found once. Sample: cultured PBMCs, taken from culture after CMV antigen stimulation. This TCR was recovered from a human donor in good health (CMV status not recorded). Some clones in this sample may be carry-over from other donors' samples. The rearrangement joins TRBV7-8 to TRBJ2-5; 7 bases fit TRBD1. The CDR3 is CASSTIRTGRTQYF. The CDR3 coding sequence is TGTGCCAGCAGCACAATAAGGACAGGAAGGACCCAGTACTTC.